This T cell receptor beta chain stems from a study of cytomegalovirus exposure and HLA in healthy donors. Findings and caveats of the study: Later analysis demonstrated an association between a missense DCLRE1C variant and TCR beta V- and J-gene trimming.

Points on this clone: The antigen is undetermined.

The study ran its PCR with 60 Vbeta and 13 Jbeta primers. Method: immunoSEQ multiplex PCR; TCRdb's copy keeps in-frame clones and lacks some. Among fewer than 150,000 clones listed, about 72% were seen once. The CDR3 extends over 14 amino acids. The V gene's germline CDR1 is SGDLS and CDR2 YYNGEE. V gave up 0 bases and J gave up 7 bases, with 10 bases separating them. The sequence was collected from a man aged 50 to 60 in good health and CMV-seropositive. The V and J genes are TRBV9 and TRBJ1-4; D is possibly TRBD1 (6 bases). The sequencing input was PBMCs. The CDR3 here is CASSVGQGSEKLFF. The CDR3 DNA reads as TGTGCCAGCAGCGTAGGCCAGGGGAGTGAAAAACTGTTTTTT.